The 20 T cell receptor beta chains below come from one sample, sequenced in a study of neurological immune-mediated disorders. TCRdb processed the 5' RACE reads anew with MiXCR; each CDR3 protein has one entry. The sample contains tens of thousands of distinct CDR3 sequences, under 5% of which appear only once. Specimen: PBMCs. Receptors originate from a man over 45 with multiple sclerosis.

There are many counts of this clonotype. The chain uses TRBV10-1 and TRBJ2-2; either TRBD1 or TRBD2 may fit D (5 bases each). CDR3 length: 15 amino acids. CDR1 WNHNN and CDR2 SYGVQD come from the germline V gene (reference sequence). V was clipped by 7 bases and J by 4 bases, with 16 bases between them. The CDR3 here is CASNSDGAGTGELFF. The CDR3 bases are TGCGCCAGCAATTCGGACGGGGCGGGCACCGGGGAGCTGTTTTTT.

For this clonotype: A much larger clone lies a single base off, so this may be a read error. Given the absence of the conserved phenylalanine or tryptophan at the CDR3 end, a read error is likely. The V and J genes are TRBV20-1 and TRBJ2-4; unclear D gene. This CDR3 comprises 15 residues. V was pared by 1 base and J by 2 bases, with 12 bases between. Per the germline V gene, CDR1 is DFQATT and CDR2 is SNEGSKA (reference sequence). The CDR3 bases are TGCAGTGCTAGAGGGGTGCGGTTTTCCAAAAACATTCAGTACTGC. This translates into CSARGVRFSKNIQYC.

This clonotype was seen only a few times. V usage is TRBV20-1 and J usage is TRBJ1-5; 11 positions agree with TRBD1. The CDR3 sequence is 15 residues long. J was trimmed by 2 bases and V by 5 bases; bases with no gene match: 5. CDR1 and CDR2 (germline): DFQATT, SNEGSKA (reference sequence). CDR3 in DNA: TGCAGTGCTGGACAGGGGGCGGGTGGCAATCAGCCCCAGCATTTT. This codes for CSAGQGAGGNQPQHF.

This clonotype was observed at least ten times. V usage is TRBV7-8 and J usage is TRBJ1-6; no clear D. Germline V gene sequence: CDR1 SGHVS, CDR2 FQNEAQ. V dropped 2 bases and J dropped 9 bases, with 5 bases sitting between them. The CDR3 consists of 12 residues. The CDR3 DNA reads TGTGCCAGCAGCTTATCTGGTTCACCCCTCCACTTT. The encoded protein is CASSLSGSPLHF.

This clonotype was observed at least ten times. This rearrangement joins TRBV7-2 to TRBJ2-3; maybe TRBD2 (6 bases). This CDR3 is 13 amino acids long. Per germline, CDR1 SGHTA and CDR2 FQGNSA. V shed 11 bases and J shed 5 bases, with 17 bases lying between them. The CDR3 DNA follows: TGTGCCGCAGGGACTCGGCCAGTAGATACGCAGTATTTT. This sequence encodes CAAGTRPVDTQYF.

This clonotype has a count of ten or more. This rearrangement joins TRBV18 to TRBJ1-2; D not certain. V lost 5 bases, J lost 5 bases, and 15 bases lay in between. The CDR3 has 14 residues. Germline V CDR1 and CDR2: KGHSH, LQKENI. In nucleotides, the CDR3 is TGTGCCAGCTCAGGCCCCGATGGACCTTATGGCTACACCTTC. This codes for CASSGPDGPYGYTF.

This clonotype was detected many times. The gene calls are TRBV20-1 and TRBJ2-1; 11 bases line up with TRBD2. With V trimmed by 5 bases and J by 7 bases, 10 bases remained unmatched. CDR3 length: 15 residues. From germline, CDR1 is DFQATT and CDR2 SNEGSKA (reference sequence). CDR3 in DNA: TGCAGTGCTCGAACGACTAGCGGGGCAGCGAATGAGCAGTTCTTC. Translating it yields CSARTTSGAANEQFF.

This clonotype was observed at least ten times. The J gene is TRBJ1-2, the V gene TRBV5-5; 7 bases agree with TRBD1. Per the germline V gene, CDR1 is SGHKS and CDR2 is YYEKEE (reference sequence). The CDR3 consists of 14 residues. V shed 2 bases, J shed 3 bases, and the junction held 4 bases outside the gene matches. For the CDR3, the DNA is TGTGCCAGCAGCTTTCTCACAGGGGACTATGGCTACACCTTC. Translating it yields CASSFLTGDYGYTF.

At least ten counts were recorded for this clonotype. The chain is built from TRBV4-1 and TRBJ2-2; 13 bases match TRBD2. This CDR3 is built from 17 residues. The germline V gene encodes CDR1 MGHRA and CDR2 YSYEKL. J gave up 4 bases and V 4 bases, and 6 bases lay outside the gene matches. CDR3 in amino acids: CASSRTSGGAPTGELFF. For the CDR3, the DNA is TGCGCCAGCAGCCGTACTAGCGGGGGGGCCCCCACCGGGGAGCTGTTTTTT.

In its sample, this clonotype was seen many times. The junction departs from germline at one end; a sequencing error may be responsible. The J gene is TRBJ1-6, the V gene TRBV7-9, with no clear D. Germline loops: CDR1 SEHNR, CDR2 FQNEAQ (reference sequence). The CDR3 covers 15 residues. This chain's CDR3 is CASSLGKGYNSPLNF. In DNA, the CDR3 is TGTGCCAGCAGCTTAGGGAAGGGCTATAATTCACCCCTCAACTTT.

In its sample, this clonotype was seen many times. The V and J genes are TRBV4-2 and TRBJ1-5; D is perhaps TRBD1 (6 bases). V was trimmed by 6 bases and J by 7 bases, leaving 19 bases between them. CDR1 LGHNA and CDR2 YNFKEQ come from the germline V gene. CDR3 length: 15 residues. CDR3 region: CASSLNRERRQPQHF. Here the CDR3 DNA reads TGTGCCAGCAGTCTCAACAGGGAGAGGCGGCAGCCCCAGCATTTT.

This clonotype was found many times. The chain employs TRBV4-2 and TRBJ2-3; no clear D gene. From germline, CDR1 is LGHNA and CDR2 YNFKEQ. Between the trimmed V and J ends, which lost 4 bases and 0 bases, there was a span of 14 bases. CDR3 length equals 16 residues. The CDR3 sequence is CASSPRFPISTDTQYF. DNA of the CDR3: TGTGCCAGCAGCCCCAGGTTCCCAATTAGCACAGATACGCAGTATTTT.

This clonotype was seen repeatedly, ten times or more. This chain's CDR3 is CASSLEITNTGELFF. The CDR3 coding sequence is TGCGCCAGCAGCTTGGAAATAACGAACACCGGGGAGCTGTTTTTT. The chain carries TRBV5-1 and TRBJ2-2; D is undetermined. Trimming stripped 0 bases from V and 0 bases from J, with 6 bases between. Germline values: CDR1 SGHRS, CDR2 YFSETQ. This CDR3 region has 15 residues.

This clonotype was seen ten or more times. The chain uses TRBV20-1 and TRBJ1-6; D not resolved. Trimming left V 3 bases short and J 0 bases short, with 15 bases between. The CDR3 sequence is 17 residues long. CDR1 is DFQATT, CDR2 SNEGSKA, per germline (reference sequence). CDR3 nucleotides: TGCAGTGCTAGGGCAGCCCTCCCAGCCTCCTATAATTCACCCCTCCACTTT. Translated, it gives CSARAALPASYNSPLHF.

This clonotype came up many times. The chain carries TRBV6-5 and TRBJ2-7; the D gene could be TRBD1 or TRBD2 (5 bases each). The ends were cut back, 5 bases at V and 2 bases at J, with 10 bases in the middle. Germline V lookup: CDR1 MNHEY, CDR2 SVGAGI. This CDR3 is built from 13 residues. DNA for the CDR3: TGTGCCAGCAGTCCGGGACCGACCTACGAGCAGTACTTC. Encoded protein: CASSPGPTYEQYF.

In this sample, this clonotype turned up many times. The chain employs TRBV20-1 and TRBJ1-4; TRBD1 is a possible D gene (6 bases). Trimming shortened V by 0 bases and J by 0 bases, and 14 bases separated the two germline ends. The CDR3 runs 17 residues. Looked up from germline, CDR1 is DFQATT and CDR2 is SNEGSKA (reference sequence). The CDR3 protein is CSARDSRGPATNEKLFF. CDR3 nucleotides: TGCAGTGCTAGAGATTCCCGGGGGCCAGCAACTAATGAAAAACTGTTTTTT.

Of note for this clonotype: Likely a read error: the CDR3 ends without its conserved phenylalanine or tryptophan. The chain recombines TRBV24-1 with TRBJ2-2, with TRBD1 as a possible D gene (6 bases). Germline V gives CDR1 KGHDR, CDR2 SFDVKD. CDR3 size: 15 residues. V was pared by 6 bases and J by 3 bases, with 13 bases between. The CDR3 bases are TGTGCCACCAGTAGCTTGGACAGACACACCGGGGAGCTGTTTATT. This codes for CATSSLDRHTGELFI.

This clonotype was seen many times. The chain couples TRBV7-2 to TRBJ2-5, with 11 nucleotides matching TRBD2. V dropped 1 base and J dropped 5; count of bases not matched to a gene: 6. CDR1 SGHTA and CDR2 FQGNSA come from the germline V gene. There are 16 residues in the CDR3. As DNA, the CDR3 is TGTGCCAGCAGCTTAGGGTTTAGCGGGGGGGTTGAGACCCAGTACTTC. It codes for CASSLGFSGGVETQYF.

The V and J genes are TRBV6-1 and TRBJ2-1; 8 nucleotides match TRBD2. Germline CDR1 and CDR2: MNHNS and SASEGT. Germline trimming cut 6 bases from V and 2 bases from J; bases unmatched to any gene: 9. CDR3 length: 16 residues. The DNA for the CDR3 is TGTGCCAGCAGCGAACTAGCGGCCAACCCCTACAATGAGCAGTTCTTC. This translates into CASSELAANPYNEQFF.

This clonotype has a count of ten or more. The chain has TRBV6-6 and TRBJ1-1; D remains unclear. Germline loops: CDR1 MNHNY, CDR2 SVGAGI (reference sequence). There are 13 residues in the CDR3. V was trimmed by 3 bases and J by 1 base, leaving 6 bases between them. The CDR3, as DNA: TGTGCCAGCAGTTATTTCTGGAACACTGAAGCTTTCTTT. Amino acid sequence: CASSYFWNTEAFF.